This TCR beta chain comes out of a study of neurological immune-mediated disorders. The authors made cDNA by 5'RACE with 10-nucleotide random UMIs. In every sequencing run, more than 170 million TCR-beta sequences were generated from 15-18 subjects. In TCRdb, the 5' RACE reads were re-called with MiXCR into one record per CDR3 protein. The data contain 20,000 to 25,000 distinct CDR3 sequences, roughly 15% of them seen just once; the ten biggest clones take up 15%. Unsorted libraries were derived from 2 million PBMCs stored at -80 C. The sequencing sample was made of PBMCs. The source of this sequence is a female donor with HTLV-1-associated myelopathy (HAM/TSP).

The CDR3 nucleotides are TGCGCCAGCAGCGACAGGGTAGAGACCCAGTACTTC. This encodes CASSDRVETQYF. The chain is built from TRBV5-1 and TRBJ2-5, with 7 bases aligning to TRBD1. The germline V gene encodes CDR1 SGHRS and CDR2 YFSETQ. The CDR3 runs 12 residues. Trimming at V came to 4 bases and at J to 4 bases, leaving 1 base not matched to a gene.